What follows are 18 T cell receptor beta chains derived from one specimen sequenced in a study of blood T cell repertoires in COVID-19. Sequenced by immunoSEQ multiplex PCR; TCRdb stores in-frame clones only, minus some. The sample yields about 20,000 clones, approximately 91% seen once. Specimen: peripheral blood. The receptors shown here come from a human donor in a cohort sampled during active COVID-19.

Here the CDR3 DNA reads TGTGCCAGCAGCTTAGAGCGCAGGGGAGGGGGAGAGACCCAGTACTTC. Its translation: CASSLERRGGGETQYF. The chain uses TRBV7-2 and TRBJ2-5, with a tentative D call TRBD2 (7 bases). This CDR3 has 16 residues. V lost 1 base, J lost 4 bases, and 16 bases lay in between. CDR1 is SGHTA and CDR2 is FQGNSA in the germline V gene.

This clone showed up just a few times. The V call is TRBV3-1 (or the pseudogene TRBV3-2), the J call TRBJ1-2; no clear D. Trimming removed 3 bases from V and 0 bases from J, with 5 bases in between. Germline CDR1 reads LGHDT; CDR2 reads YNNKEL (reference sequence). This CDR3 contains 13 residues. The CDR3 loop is CASSHGSNYGYTF. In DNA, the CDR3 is TGTGCCAGCAGCCACGGGTCTAACTATGGCTACACCTTC.

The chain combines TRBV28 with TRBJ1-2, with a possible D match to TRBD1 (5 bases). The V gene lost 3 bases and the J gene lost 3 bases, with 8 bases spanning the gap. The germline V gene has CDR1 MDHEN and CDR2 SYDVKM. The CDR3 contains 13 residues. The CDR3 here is CASSFGGYYGYTF. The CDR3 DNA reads TGTGCCAGCAGTTTTGGGGGGTACTATGGCTACACCTTC.

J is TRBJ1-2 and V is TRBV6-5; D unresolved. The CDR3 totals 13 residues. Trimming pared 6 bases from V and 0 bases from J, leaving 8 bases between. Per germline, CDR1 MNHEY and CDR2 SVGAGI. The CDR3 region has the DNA TGTGCCAGCAGAAACGGGGCTAACTATGGCTACACCTTC. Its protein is CASRNGANYGYTF.

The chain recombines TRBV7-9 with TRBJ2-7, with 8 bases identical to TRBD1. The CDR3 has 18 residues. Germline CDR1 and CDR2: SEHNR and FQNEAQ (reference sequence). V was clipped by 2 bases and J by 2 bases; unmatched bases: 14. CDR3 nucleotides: TGTGCCAGCAGCTTAATAGTGAGGTGGGGACAGGCGACCTACGAGCAGTACTTC. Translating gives CASSLIVRWGQATYEQYF.

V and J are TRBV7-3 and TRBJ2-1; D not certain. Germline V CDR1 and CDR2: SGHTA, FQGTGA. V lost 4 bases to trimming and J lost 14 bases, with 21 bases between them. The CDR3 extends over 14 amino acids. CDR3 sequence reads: CASSSSPLAPREFF. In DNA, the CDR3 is TGTGCCAGCAGCTCTTCACCTTTAGCCCCCCGGGAGTTCTTC.

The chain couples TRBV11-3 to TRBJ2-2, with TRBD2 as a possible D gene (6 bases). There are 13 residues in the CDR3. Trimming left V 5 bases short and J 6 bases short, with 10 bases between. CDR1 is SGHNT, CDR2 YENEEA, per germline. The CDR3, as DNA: TGTGCCAGCAGCCCCTGGGGGGCCGGGGAGCTGTTTTTT. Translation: CASSPWGAGELFF. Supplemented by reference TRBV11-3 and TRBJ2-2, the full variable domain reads EAGVVQSPRYKIIEKKQPVAFWCNPISGHNTLYWYLQNLGQGPELLIRYENEEAVDDSQLPKDRFSAERLKGVDSTLKIQPAELGDSAVYLCASSPWGAGELFFGEGSRLTVL.

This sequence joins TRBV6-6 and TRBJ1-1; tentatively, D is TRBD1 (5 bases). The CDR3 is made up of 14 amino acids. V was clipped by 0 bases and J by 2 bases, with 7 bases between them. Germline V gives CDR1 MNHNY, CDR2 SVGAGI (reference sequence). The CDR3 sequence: CASSYSRGNTEAFF. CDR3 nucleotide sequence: TGTGCCAGCAGTTACTCTAGGGGAAACACTGAAGCTTTCTTT.

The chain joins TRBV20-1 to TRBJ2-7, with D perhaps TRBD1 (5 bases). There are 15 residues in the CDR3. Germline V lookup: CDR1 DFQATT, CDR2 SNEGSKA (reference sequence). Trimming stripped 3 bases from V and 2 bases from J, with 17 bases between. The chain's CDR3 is CSASQGESRPYEQYF. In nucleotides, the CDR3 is TGCAGTGCTAGTCAGGGTGAGAGTAGACCCTACGAGCAGTACTTC.

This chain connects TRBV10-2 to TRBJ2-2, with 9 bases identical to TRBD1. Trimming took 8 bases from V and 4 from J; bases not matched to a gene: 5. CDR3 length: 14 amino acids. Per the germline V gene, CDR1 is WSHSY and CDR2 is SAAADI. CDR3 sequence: CASGETGGTGELFF. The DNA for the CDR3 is TGCGCCAGCGGGGAGACAGGGGGCACCGGGGAGCTGTTTTTT.

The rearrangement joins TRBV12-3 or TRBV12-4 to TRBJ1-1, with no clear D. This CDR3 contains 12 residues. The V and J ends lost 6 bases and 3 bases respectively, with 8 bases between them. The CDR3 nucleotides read TGTGCCAGCAGCTCCCGGGACACTGAAGCTTTCTTT. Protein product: CASSSRDTEAFF.

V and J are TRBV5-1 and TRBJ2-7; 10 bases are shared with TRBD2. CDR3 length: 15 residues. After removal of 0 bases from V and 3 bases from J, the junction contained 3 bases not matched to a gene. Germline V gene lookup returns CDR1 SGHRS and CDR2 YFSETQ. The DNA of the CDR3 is TGCGCCAGCAGCTTGGTAGTAGCGGGAGGCTACGAGCAGTACTTC. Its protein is CASSLVVAGGYEQYF.

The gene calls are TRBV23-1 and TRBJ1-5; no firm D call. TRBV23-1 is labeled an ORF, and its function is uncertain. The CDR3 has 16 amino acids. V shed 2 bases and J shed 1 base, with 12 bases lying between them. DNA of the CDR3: TGCGCCAGCAGTCAAATGACGGGGTCAAGCAATCAGCCCCAGCATTTT. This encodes CASSQMTGSSNQPQHF.

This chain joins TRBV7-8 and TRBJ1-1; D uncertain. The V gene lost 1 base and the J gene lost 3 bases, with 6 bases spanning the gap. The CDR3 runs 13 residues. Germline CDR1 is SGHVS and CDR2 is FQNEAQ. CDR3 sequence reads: CASSLDRDTEAFF. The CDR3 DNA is TGTGCCAGCAGCTTAGATCGGGACACTGAAGCTTTCTTT.

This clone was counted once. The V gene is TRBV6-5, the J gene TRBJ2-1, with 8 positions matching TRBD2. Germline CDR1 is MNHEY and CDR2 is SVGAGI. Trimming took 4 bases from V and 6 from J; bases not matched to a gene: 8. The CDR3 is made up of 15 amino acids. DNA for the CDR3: TGTGCCAGCAGTTCCGGGACTAGGCTAGGCAATGAGCAGTTCTTC. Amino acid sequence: CASSSGTRLGNEQFF.

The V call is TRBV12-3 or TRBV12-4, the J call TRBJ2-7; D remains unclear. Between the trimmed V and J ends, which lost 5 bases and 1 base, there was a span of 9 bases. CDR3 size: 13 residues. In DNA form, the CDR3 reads TGTGCCAGCAGTCTAGTCAGATCCTACGAGCAGTACTTC. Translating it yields CASSLVRSYEQYF.

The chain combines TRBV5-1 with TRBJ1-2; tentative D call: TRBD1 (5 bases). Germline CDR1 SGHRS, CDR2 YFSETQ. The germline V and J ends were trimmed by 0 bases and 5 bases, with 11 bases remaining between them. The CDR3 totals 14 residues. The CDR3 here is CASSLAVSGYGYTF. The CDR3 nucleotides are TGCGCCAGCAGCTTGGCCGTTTCAGGGTATGGCTACACCTTC.

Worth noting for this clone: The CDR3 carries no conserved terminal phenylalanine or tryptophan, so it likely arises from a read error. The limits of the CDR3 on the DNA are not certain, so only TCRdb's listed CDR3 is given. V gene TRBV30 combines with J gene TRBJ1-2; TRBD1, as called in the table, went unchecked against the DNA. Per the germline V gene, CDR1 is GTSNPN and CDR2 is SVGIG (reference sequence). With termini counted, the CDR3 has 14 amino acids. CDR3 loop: CAWSVTHDRGPLTV.